This T cell receptor (beta chain) derives from a study of T cell clonality in common variable immunodeficiency. The CDR3 runs 13 residues. V was pared by 6 bases and J by 0 bases, with 11 bases between. Germline V gene sequence: CDR1 DFQATT, CDR2 SNEGSKA (reference sequence). General observations from the study: Fewer deletions and N-nucleotide insertions were reportedly seen in common variable immunodeficiency TCR beta sequences.

Using immunoSEQ multiplex PCR, the repertoire was profiled, and TCRdb retains in-frame clones only, with some absent. This sample has more than 9,000 clones, each found more than once. As to this clone: Its antigen is unknown. The DNA ends 3 residues before the CDR3 does, and the rest of the CDR3 is filled in from the germline J gene.

The chain carries TRBV20-1 and TRBJ1-1; D is perhaps TRBD1 (5 bases). Sequenced sample: peripheral blood mononuclear cells. The receptor comes from a human donor with common variable immunodeficiency. The chain's CDR3 is CSARGVMNTEAFF. Partial CDR3 DNA: TGCAGTGCCCGAGGGGTGATGAACACTGAA.